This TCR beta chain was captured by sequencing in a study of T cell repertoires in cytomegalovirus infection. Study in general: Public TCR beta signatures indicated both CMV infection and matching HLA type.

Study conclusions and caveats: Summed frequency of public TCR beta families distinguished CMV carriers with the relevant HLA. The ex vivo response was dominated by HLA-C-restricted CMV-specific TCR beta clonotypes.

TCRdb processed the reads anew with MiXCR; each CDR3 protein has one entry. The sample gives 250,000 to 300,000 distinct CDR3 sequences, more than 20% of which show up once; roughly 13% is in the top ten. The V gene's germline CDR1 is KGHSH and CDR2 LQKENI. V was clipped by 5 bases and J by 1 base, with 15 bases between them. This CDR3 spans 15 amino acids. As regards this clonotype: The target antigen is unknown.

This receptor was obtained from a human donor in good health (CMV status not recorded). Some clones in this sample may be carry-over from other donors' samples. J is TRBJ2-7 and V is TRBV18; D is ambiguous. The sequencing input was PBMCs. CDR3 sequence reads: CASSFAGAPSYEQYF. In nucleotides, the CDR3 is TGTGCCAGCTCATTCGCTGGCGCGCCTTCCTACGAGCAGTACTTC.